The 25 T cell receptor beta chains in this list originate from one sample, sequenced in a study of metastatic and nonmetastatic thyroid tumors. Patients had received no treatment of any kind before thyroid surgery. MiXCR re-clonotyped the PCR reads for TCRdb. Of around 30,000 clones listed, about 25% are singletons. Sequenced input: blood. These receptors were obtained from a female donor with papillary thyroid cancer or a benign thyroid nodule (not recorded which). Some clones in this sample may be carry-over from other donors' samples.

Ten or more counts support this clone. The chain is built from TRBV7-2 and TRBJ1-1, with 7 bases that match TRBD1. V dropped 6 bases and J dropped 0; count of bases not matched to a gene: 7. Per the germline V gene, CDR1 is SGHTA and CDR2 is FQGNSA. CDR3 length: 15 residues. Written as DNA, the CDR3 is TGTGCCAGCAGTCAGGGGGTGGGGTTGAACACTGAAGCTTTCTTT. Amino acids: CASSQGVGLNTEAFF. The complete variable domain, with remaining parts taken from reference TRBV7-2 and TRBJ1-1, reads GAGVSQSPSNKVTEKGKDVELRCDPISGHTALYWYRQSLGQGLEFLIYFQGNSAPDKSGLPSDRFSAERTGGSVSTLTIQRTQQEDSAVYLCASSQGVGLNTEAFFGQGTRLTVV.

With respect to this clone: One end of the junction fails to match germline, which may point to a read error. The chain combines TRBV2 with TRBJ2-3, with 7 nucleotides matching TRBD1. The CDR3 consists of 14 residues. The V gene's germline CDR1 is SNHLY and CDR2 FYNNEI. This CDR3 reads CSSRGYYFTDTQYF. CDR3 DNA sequence: TGTTCCAGCAGGGGGTACTACTTCACAGATACGCAGTATTTT.

The chain links TRBV5-1 to TRBJ1-6, with 8 bases lining up with TRBD1. Per the germline V gene, CDR1 is SGHRS and CDR2 is YFSETQ. V dropped 3 bases and J dropped 9; count of bases not matched to a gene: 5. The CDR3 is made up of 14 amino acids. CDR3 nucleotides: TGCGCCAGCAGCTCCGGGACAGGCTCTTCACCCCTCCACTTT. Encoded protein: CASSSGTGSSPLHF.

This clone was seen repeatedly, ten times or more. This chain's CDR3 is CASSAGQITDTQYF. The DNA of the CDR3 is TGTGCCAGCAGTGCGGGACAGATCACAGATACGCAGTATTTT. This chain joins TRBV6-1 and TRBJ2-3; 7 bases fit TRBD1. V trimming: 4 bases; J trimming: 2 bases; junction bases outside the gene matches: 3. CDR1 MNHNS and CDR2 SASEGT come from the germline V gene. CDR3 length: 14 amino acids.

This clone was found many times. The chain combines TRBV4-1 with TRBJ2-2; D perhaps matches TRBD2 (5 bases). The CDR3 loop spans 16 amino acids. Germline V gene sequence: CDR1 MGHRA, CDR2 YSYEKL. V lost 1 base to trimming and J lost 2 bases, with 11 bases between them. CDR3 bases: TGCGCCAGCAGCCAAGCGAAGCTAGCCAACACCGGGGAGCTGTTTTTT. Translating gives CASSQAKLANTGELFF.

This chain connects TRBV6-1 to TRBJ1-1; D call uncertain. The CDR3 totals 16 residues. Germline-derived CDR1 and CDR2 are MNHNS and SASEGT. V lost 7 bases, J lost 5 bases, and 23 bases lay in between. Here the CDR3 DNA reads TGTGCCAGCACACTTTTATACCCGACGGCCGCAACTGAAGCTTTCTTT. This sequence encodes CASTLLYPTAATEAFF.

By its share, this clone is medium-sized. The chain couples TRBV6-2 or TRBV6-3 to TRBJ2-7; D may be TRBD2 (6 bases). V lost 0 bases and J 7 bases, leaving 19 bases between the germline ends. CDR1 and CDR2 (germline): MNHEY, SVGEGT. The CDR3 loop spans 16 amino acids. The DNA for the CDR3 is TGTGCCAGCAGTTACTCTGGGAGTGGAGGGGCTAAAGAGCAGTACTTC. As protein: CASSYSGSGGAKEQYF.

Comment on this clone: At one of its ends the junction is not consistent with the germline gene, which may arise from a read error. Other DNA sequences in this sample translate to the same CDR3. V gene TRBV20-1 combines with J gene TRBJ1-1; D not certain. The CDR3 is made up of 13 amino acids. CDR1 is DFQATT and CDR2 is SNEGSKA in the germline V gene (reference sequence). The DNA of the CDR3 is TGCAGCGCTAGAGGACTGCCCAACACTGAAGCTTTCTTT. Translated: CSARGLPNTEAFF.

Only a few counts were recorded for this clone. The rearrangement joins TRBV6-2 or TRBV6-3 to TRBJ2-1; the match to TRBD2 covers 12 bases. The CDR3 loop spans 16 amino acids. Germline assignment: CDR1 MNHEY and CDR2 SVGEGT. V lost 4 bases, J lost 9 bases, and 10 bases stayed unmatched. The CDR3 here is CASSSPVLAGGAEQFF. CDR3 coding DNA: TGTGCCAGCAGTTCCCCGGTACTAGCGGGAGGAGCTGAGCAGTTCTTC.

As to this clone: One end of the junction fails to match germline, which may point to a read error. The CDR3 coding sequence is TGTGCAAGCAATGGACAGCCGAACACCGGGGAGCTGTTTTTT. Amino acid sequence: CASNGQPNTGELFF. This chain uses TRBV7-9 with TRBJ2-2, with a tentative D call TRBD1 (6 bases). The CDR3 is 14 amino acids. The germline V gene has CDR1 SEHNR and CDR2 FQNEAQ (reference sequence).

This clone occurred many times. The CDR3 spells CASSLDRVANYGYTF. The CDR3 bases are TGTGCCAGCAGCTTGGATCGGGTCGCTAACTATGGCTACACCTTC. The V gene is TRBV5-4, the J gene TRBJ1-2; no clear D. The CDR3 is 15 residues long. Germline assignment: CDR1 SGHNT and CDR2 YYREEE (reference sequence). The ends were cut back, 0 bases at V and 0 bases at J, with 9 bases in the middle.

In its sample, this clone was seen many times. The CDR3 is CSARAAGGYNEQFF. The CDR3 region has the DNA TGCAGTGCTAGAGCAGCGGGAGGCTACAATGAGCAGTTCTTC. V and J are TRBV20-1 and TRBJ2-1, with 9 bases matching TRBD2. The V segment lost 1 base and the J segment 3 bases; nucleotides outside the gene matches: 1. CDR1 is DFQATT, CDR2 SNEGSKA, per germline (reference sequence). The CDR3 covers 14 residues.

This clone was seen repeatedly, ten times or more. V and J are TRBV2 and TRBJ2-2; possibly TRBD1 or TRBD2 for D (5 bases each). Trimming took 7 bases from V and 6 from J, leaving 9 bases between them. The CDR3 length is 12 residues. CDR1 SNHLY and CDR2 FYNNEI come from the germline V gene. CDR3 amino acids: CASKLGAGELFF. The CDR3 nucleotides are TGTGCCAGCAAATTGGGGGCCGGGGAGCTGTTTTTT.

This clone was observed many times. This sequence joins TRBV5-6 and TRBJ2-1; D gene ambiguous. This CDR3 region has 11 residues. Between the trimmed V and J ends, which lost 5 bases and 10 bases, there was a span of 10 bases. Germline V gives CDR1 SGHDT, CDR2 YYEEEE. This CDR3 is CASRRSGEQFF. As DNA, the CDR3 is TGTGCCAGCAGGAGGTCAGGCGAGCAGTTCTTC.

This clone was seen at least ten times. A single base separates this from a much larger clone, so it may be a read error. The gene calls are TRBV25-1 and TRBJ2-2; D may match TRBD1 or TRBD2 (5 bases each). V dropped 2 bases and J dropped 7 bases, with 11 bases sitting between them. The CDR3 contains 14 residues. Germline V gene lookup returns CDR1 MGHDK and CDR2 SYGVNS. The CDR3 spells CASSEGGIGGELFF. Here the CDR3 DNA reads TGTGCCAGCAGTGAAGGGGGTATCGGCGGGGAGCTGTTTTTT.

This clone was picked up a small number of times. This chain links TRBV6-5 with TRBJ2-3; the match to TRBD2 covers 11 bases. CDR3 length equals 17 residues. The J segment lost 6 bases and the V segment lost 0 bases, leaving 8 bases of the junction unmatched. Per germline, CDR1 MNHEY and CDR2 SVGAGI. The CDR3 bases are TGTGCCAGCAGTTACTCCACTAGCGGGAGAAGCAAGGATACGCAGTATTTT. It is translated as CASSYSTSGRSKDTQYF.

This clone has ten or more counts. This sequence joins TRBV15 and TRBJ2-5; 8 bases agree with TRBD2. Germline V CDR1 and CDR2: LNHNV, YYDKDF (reference sequence). The CDR3 consists of 17 residues. The ends lost 0 bases at V and 1 base at J; junction bases unmatched: 7. The CDR3 region has the DNA TGTGCCACCAGCAGAGAATCCAAGCGGGAGTTCCAAGAGACCCAGTACTTC. It is translated as CATSRESKREFQETQYF.

Regarding this clone: This may be a read error: a much more frequent sequence differs by one nucleotide. The chain is built from TRBV2 and TRBJ1-1; perhaps TRBD1 as D (5 bases). There are 14 residues in the CDR3. Germline V CDR1 and CDR2: SNHLY, FYNNEI. CDR3 nucleotide sequence: TGTGCCAGCAGCCTGACAGAATCGAACACTGAGGCTTTCTTT. This codes for CASSLTESNTEAFF. The entire variable domain, with the rest obtained from reference TRBV2 and TRBJ1-1, is as follows: EPEVTQTPSHQVTQMGQEVILRCVPISNHLYFYWYRQILGQKVEFLVSFYNNEISEKSEIFDDQFSVERPDGSNFTLKIRSTKLEDSAMYFCASSLTESNTEAFFGQGTRLTVV.

Ten or more counts support this clone. The chain uses TRBV2 and TRBJ1-6; unclear D gene. V was cut by 1 base and J by 3 bases, with 7 bases left in between. This CDR3 is built from 15 residues. Germline V gene lookup returns CDR1 SNHLY and CDR2 FYNNEI. The CDR3 reads CASSEGGGYNSPLHF. CDR3 in DNA: TGTGCCAGCAGTGAAGGAGGAGGCTATAATTCACCCCTCCACTTT.

A note on this clone: One end of the junction does not line up with germline, which may come from a read error. The chain employs TRBV18 and TRBJ2-7; TRBD1 is a possible D gene (6 bases). Germline loops: CDR1 KGHSH, CDR2 LQKENI. The CDR3 has 15 amino acids. CDR3 amino acids: CASSGGDPAWFEQNF. The DNA of the CDR3 is TGTGCCAGCTCAGGGGGCGACCCAGCCTGGTTCGAGCAGAACTTC.

The CDR3 DNA follows: TGTGCCAGCAGCTCGGGACAGAACTATGGCTACACCTTC. Residues: CASSSGQNYGYTF. This chain links TRBV11-2 with TRBJ1-2; 7 bases line up with TRBD1. The CDR3 runs 13 residues. Germline trimming cut 4 bases from V and 2 bases from J; bases unmatched to any gene: 1. CDR1 and CDR2 from the germline V gene are SGHAT and FQNNGV.

J is TRBJ2-7 and V is TRBV11-2, with 9 bases matching TRBD1. This CDR3 region has 16 residues. V dropped 5 bases and J dropped 3; count of bases not matched to a gene: 11. Germline CDR1 reads SGHAT; CDR2 reads FQNNGV. The CDR3 region has the DNA TGTGCCAGCAGCCACGGATCGAGGACAGGGGTCTACGAGCAGTACTTC. Translating it yields CASSHGSRTGVYEQYF. Using reference TRBV11-2 and TRBJ2-7 for the parts outside the CDR3, the full variable domain is EAGVAQSPRYKIIEKRQSVAFWCNPISGHATLYWYQQILGQGPKLLIQFQNNGVVDDSQLPKDRFSAERLKGVDSTLKIQPAKLEDSAVYLCASSHGSRTGVYEQYFGPGTRLTVT.

Worth noting for this clone: The junction shows a germline mismatch at one end, possibly a read error. The rearrangement links TRBV7-3 to TRBJ2-3; 7 nucleotides line up with TRBD2. Germline CDR1 SGHTA, CDR2 FQGTGA. The CDR3 has 13 residues. CDR3 sequence reads: CASSPSGTDKQYF. The DNA of the CDR3 is TGTGCCAGCAGCCCTAGCGGCACGGATAAGCAGTATTTT. The full variable domain, rest sourced from reference TRBV7-3 and TRBJ2-3, is GAGVSQTPSNKVTEKGKYVELRCDPISGHTALYWYRQSLGQGPEFLIYFQGTGAADDSGLPNDRFFAVRPEGSVSTLKIQRTERGDSAVYLCASSPSGTDKQYFGPGTRLTVL.

At least ten counts were recorded for this clone. The CDR3 DNA reads TGCGCCAGCAGCCAACCAACAGGGAGGGGCTCCTACAATGAGCAGTTCTTC. This sequence encodes CASSQPTGRGSYNEQFF. The chain is built from TRBV4-1 and TRBJ2-1; TRBD2 is a possible D gene (7 bases). Germline V CDR1 and CDR2: MGHRA, YSYEKL. The V gene lost 2 bases and the J gene lost 0 bases, with 14 bases spanning the gap. The CDR3 spans 17 residues.

A few counts support this clone. A junction boundary mismatches the germline segment, possibly from a read error. The chain has TRBV29-1 and TRBJ1-6; maybe TRBD1 (5 bases). The CDR3 has 13 amino acids. The germline CDR1 and CDR2 sequences are SQVTM and ANQGSEA. The CDR3 here is CSVGKGESSTLHF. The CDR3 DNA follows: TGCAGCGTTGGGAAAGGGGAAAGTTCAACCCTCCACTTT.